This passage covers 18 T cell receptor beta chains from one sample sequenced in a study of blood T cell repertoires in COVID-19. This table comes from immunoSEQ multiplex PCR, and its TCRdb copy is limited to in-frame clones, with some not included. The sample has 250,000 to 300,000 clones, around 90% seen once. Material for sequencing was peripheral blood. The receptors originated from a woman in her twenties or thirties with acute or convalescent COVID-19.

The V and J genes are TRBV29-1 and TRBJ1-3; unclear D gene. This CDR3 is built from 16 residues. Trimming shortened V by 4 bases and J by 3 bases, and 19 bases separated the two germline ends. Germline assignment: CDR1 SQVTM and CDR2 ANQGSEA. The CDR3 region is CSVGAASGPGGNTIYF. As DNA, the CDR3 is TGCAGCGTTGGAGCGGCCAGCGGCCCAGGTGGAAACACCATATATTTT.

The CDR3 DNA is TGTGCCATCAAGAGCGGGGGCGGTAACTCACCCCTCCACTTT. Its translation is CAIKSGGGNSPLHF. The chain employs TRBV10-3 and TRBJ1-6, with a possible D match to TRBD1 (6 bases). Between the trimmed V and J ends, which lost 7 bases and 10 bases, there was a span of 17 bases. The V gene's germline CDR1 is ENHRY and CDR2 SYGVKD. The length of the CDR3 is 14 residues.

The rearrangement joins TRBV7-2 to TRBJ2-1; 8 positions match TRBD2. Per the germline V gene, CDR1 is SGHTA and CDR2 is FQGNSA. V was clipped by 5 bases and J by 9 bases; unmatched bases: 3. The CDR3 is made up of 12 amino acids. CDR3 in amino acids: CASSPSGLEQFF. The CDR3 nucleotides read TGTGCCAGCAGCCCTAGCGGGCTTGAGCAGTTCTTC.

The chain joins TRBV6-5 to TRBJ1-1, with 8 nucleotides matching TRBD1. Trimming took 6 bases from V and 3 from J; bases not matched to a gene: 9. Germline V gene lookup returns CDR1 MNHEY and CDR2 SVGAGI. This CDR3 comprises 15 residues. CDR3 amino acids: CASRSRTGSHTEAFF. In nucleotides, the CDR3 is TGTGCCAGCAGATCCCGGACAGGGTCCCACACTGAAGCTTTCTTT.

This clone was counted a single time. The V call is TRBV7-2, the J call TRBJ2-1; 11 nucleotides line up with TRBD2. V dropped 2 bases and J dropped 7; count of bases not matched to a gene: 7. CDR1 and CDR2 (germline): SGHTA, FQGNSA. The CDR3 covers 16 residues. The CDR3 region has the DNA TGTGCCAGCAGCTTAATGGTAGCGGGAGGGCCTAATGAGCAGTTCTTC. Its protein product is CASSLMVAGGPNEQFF.

The chain links TRBV3-1 (or the pseudogene TRBV3-2) to TRBJ1-6; TRBD1 is a possible D gene (5 bases). Per the germline V gene, CDR1 is LGHDT and CDR2 is YNNKEL (reference sequence). This CDR3 comprises 13 residues. V lost 6 bases to trimming and J lost 10 bases, with 13 bases between them. The CDR3 bases are TGTGCCAGCAGACGGCAGGGTGGATCACCCCTCCACTTT. This encodes CASRRQGGSPLHF.

The genes are TRBV11-3 and TRBJ2-5, with no clear D. CDR1 and CDR2 (germline): SGHNT, YENEEA. This CDR3 has 13 amino acids. V was shortened by 1 base and J by 4 bases, with 7 bases between the two germline ends. The CDR3 here is CASSLALRETQYF. The CDR3 nucleotides are TGTGCCAGCAGCTTAGCATTGAGAGAGACCCAGTACTTC.

This clone was seen once. The chain links TRBV6-4 to TRBJ1-2, with 11 bases identical to TRBD1. J gave up 4 bases and V 6 bases, and 4 bases lay outside the gene matches. The CDR3 extends over 14 amino acids. Looked up from germline, CDR1 is MRHNA and CDR2 is SNTAGT. The CDR3 loop is CASSGTGGSYGYTF. The DNA of the CDR3 is TGTGCCAGCAGCGGGACAGGGGGTTCCTATGGCTACACCTTC.

The V call is TRBV27, the J call TRBJ2-2; 8 positions match TRBD1. Germline-derived CDR1 and CDR2 are MNHEY and SMNVEV (reference sequence). This CDR3 has 15 residues. Trimming cost V 6 bases and J 0 bases; bases outside gene matches: 3. The CDR3 bases are TGTGCCAGCAGAATCAGGGGGCCGAACACCGGGGAGCTGTTTTTT. It codes for CASRIRGPNTGELFF.

The rearrangement uses TRBV15 and TRBJ1-3, with D perhaps TRBD1 (6 bases). The CDR3 is 14 amino acids. Between the trimmed V and J ends, which lost 4 bases and 0 bases, there was a span of 7 bases. CDR1 LNHNV and CDR2 YYDKDF come from the germline V gene (reference sequence). CDR3 region: CATSTDSSGNTIYF. The CDR3 nucleotides are TGTGCCACCAGCACGGACAGCTCTGGAAACACCATATATTTT.

The J gene is TRBJ1-5, the V gene TRBV5-5; no clear D gene. This CDR3 spans 13 amino acids. CDR1 is SGHKS, CDR2 YYEKEE, per germline (reference sequence). V was shortened by 2 bases and J by 6 bases, with 9 bases between the two germline ends. Written as DNA, the CDR3 is TGTGCCAGCAGCTTTAACGGGGTTCAGCCCCAGCATTTT. Translated, it gives CASSFNGVQPQHF.

This chain joins TRBV4-2 and TRBJ1-1, with D possibly TRBD1 on 6 matching bases. Germline CDR1 reads LGHNA; CDR2 reads YNFKEQ. CDR3 size: 14 residues. V dropped 3 bases and J dropped 0 bases, with 8 bases sitting between them. The CDR3 loop reads CASSHRTVNTEAFF. The CDR3 DNA reads as TGTGCCAGCAGCCACCGGACAGTGAACACTGAAGCTTTCTTT.

This clone was seen just once. The J gene is TRBJ2-7, the V gene TRBV7-9, with D possibly TRBD2 on 5 matching bases. Trimming took 1 base from V and 5 from J, leaving 15 bases between them. Looked up from germline, CDR1 is SEHNR and CDR2 is FQNEAQ (reference sequence). This CDR3 has 15 residues. The CDR3 sequence: CASSLGLAPWHEQYF. CDR3 nucleotide sequence: TGTGCCAGCAGCTTAGGGCTAGCTCCGTGGCACGAGCAGTACTTC. Supplemented by reference TRBV7-9 and TRBJ2-7, the full variable domain reads DTGVSQNPRHKITKRGQNVTFRCDPISEHNRLYWYRQTLGQGPEFLTYFQNEAQLEKSRLLSDRFSAERPKGSFSTLEIQRTEQGDSAMYLCASSLGLAPWHEQYFGPGTRLTVT.

The J gene is TRBJ2-7, the V gene TRBV5-6, with TRBD1 matching over 10 bases. Germline V lookup: CDR1 SGHDT, CDR2 YYEEEE. CDR3 length equals 14 residues. V was clipped by 2 bases and J by 3 bases; unmatched bases: 2. The CDR3 sequence is CASSFGTGDYEQYF. The DNA for the CDR3 is TGTGCCAGCAGCTTTGGGACAGGGGACTACGAGCAGTACTTC.

The chain's CDR3 is CASSRRAGVASGELFF. The CDR3 nucleotides are TGTGCCAGCAGCCGCAGAGCGGGAGTAGCCAGCGGGGAGCTGTTTTTT. The V and J genes are TRBV7-9 and TRBJ2-2; 8 nucleotides line up with TRBD2. Germline CDR1 and CDR2: SEHNR and FQNEAQ (reference sequence). The V and J ends lost 5 bases and 7 bases, in that order; junction bases with no gene match: 12. The CDR3 is 16 residues long.

The chain has TRBV11-3 and TRBJ2-4; 11 nucleotides line up with TRBD2. The CDR3 is made up of 17 amino acids. J was trimmed by 1 base and V by 7 bases; bases with no gene match: 9. From germline, CDR1 is SGHNT and CDR2 YENEEA. The CDR3 DNA reads TGTGCCAGCAACCCCCCGACTAGCGGGATTGCCAAAAACATTCAGTACTTC. This translates into CASNPPTSGIAKNIQYF.

The genes are TRBV4-2 and TRBJ2-1, with TRBD1 identical over 8 bases. CDR1 is LGHNA, CDR2 YNFKEQ, per germline. The CDR3 contains 16 residues. Trimming took 1 base from V and 1 from J; bases not matched to a gene: 3. The CDR3 DNA reads TGTGCCAGCAGCCAAGGGTACAGGGGGTCCTACAATGAGCAGTTCTTC. Protein: CASSQGYRGSYNEQFF.

The V and J genes are TRBV5-4 and TRBJ1-6; 7 bases map to TRBD1. CDR1 is SGHNT and CDR2 is YYREEE in the germline V gene (reference sequence). With 1 base clipped from V and 8 bases from J, the junction kept 3 bases outside the gene matches. The CDR3 runs to 14 residues. The CDR3: CASSLMQGDSPLHF. The CDR3 DNA reads TGTGCCAGCAGCTTGATGCAGGGGGATTCACCCCTCCACTTT. Full variable domain (outside the CDR3, taken from reference TRBV5-4 and TRBJ1-6): ETGVTQSPTHLIKTRGQQVTLRCSSQSGHNTVSWYQQALGQGPQFIFQYYREEENGRGNFPPRFSGLQFPNYSSELNVNALELDDSALYLCASSLMQGDSPLHFGNGTRLTVT.